Listed below are T cell receptor beta chains from one sample, sequenced in a study of shared clonotypes between healthy human individuals. TCRdb keeps only in-frame clones here, not all; method: immunoSEQ multiplex PCR. The sample records around 2.5 million clones, over 85% being singletons. The sample consisted of naive CD4+ T cells from PBMCs. These receptors were collected from a man aged 18 to 29 in good health. Some clones in this sample may be carry-over from other donors' samples. CDR3s include the opening cysteine and the closing phenylalanine or tryptophan. Each record gives: D gene, clone size, J gene, V gene, CDR3 DNA, CDR3 protein. The D gene is left open where the match is weak. Clone sizes are given selectively: once, few, many, or a class where the clone is expanded.

>NA|few|TRBJ1-1|TRBV7-2
TGTGCCAGCAGCTTCCGTTCCATCGGCCTAGAAGCTTTCTTT
CASSFRSIGLEAFF
>TRBD1|many|TRBJ1-6|TRBV5-6
TGTGCCAGCAGCTCGGGACAGAATAATTCACCCCTCCACTTT
CASSSGQNNSPLHF
>NA|once|TRBJ2-3|TRBV6-5
TGTGCCAGCAGCCCGGTGGAGGGCACAGATACGCAGTATTTT
CASSPVEGTDTQYF
>TRBD2|NA|TRBJ2-2|TRBV30
TGTGCCTGGACTCAACTAGCGGGATCGCACACCGGGGAGCTGTTTTTT
CAWTQLAGSHTGELFF
>TRBD1|NA|TRBJ1-3|TRBV6-6
TGTGCCAGCCAAGACAGGGCTTTCGGAAACACCATATATTTT
CASQDRAFGNTIYF
>NA|NA|TRBJ1-2|TRBV2
TGTGCCAGCAGTGAATCTGTCAACTATGGCTACACCTTC
CASSESVNYGYTF
>TRBD1|NA|TRBJ1-4|TRBV6-6
TGTGCCAGCACCCATGGGACAGCAACTAATGAAAAACTGTTTTTT
CASTHGTATNEKLFF
>NA|NA|TRBJ1-6|TRBV29-1
TGCAGCGTTGTTGAGGGACCAGGTTCACCCCTCCACTTT
CSVVEGPGSPLHF
>TRBD2|NA|TRBJ2-7|TRBV27
TGTGCCAGCAGCCCCAGCGGGAGTGTCCCCTACGAGCAGTACTTC
CASSPSGSVPYEQYF
>NA|NA|TRBJ2-3|TRBV6-5
TGTGCCAGCGGGCAAGGCACCGATACGCAGTATTTT
CASGQGTDTQYF
>TRBD2|NA|TRBJ2-7|TRBV10-3
TGTGCCATCAGTGAAGCGGGAGGCTCCTACGAGCAGTACTTC
CAISEAGGSYEQYF
>NA|NA|TRBJ2-2|TRBV5-1
TGCGCCAGCAGCCCACAGGGAGCGGACACCGGGGAGCTGTTTTTT
CASSPQGADTGELFF
>NA|NA|TRBJ1-1|TRBV10-1
TGCGCCAGCAGTTCCGCCGGGCAACTGAACACTGAAGCTTTCTTT
CASSSAGQLNTEAFF
>NA|NA|TRBJ1-5|TRBV7-8
TGTGCCAGCAGCCCCGGGGCTAATAGCAATCAGCCCCAGCATTTT
CASSPGANSNQPQHF
>NA|NA|TRBJ2-7|TRBV7-6
TGTGCCAGCAGCTCGGTGGCGGGAGAGACAGGGTCCTACGAGCAGTACTTC
CASSSVAGETGSYEQYF
>NA|NA|TRBJ1-1|TRBV6-6
TGTGCCAGCAGCCTAAGGGAGGGCACTGAAGCTTTCTTT
CASSLREGTEAFF
>NA|NA|TRBJ2-7|TRBV4-2
TGTGCCAGCAGCCAAGGGGGGCAGCAGTACTTC
CASSQGGQQYF
>NA|once|TRBJ2-2|TRBV27
TGTGCCAGCAGTGCCTCCAAGGTTCTTTTCACCGGGGAGCTGTTTTTT
CASSASKVLFTGELFF
>TRBD2|NA|TRBJ2-1|TRBV5-1
TGCGCCAGCAGCTTTCTAGCGGACAATGAGCAGTTCTTC
CASSFLADNEQFF
>NA|NA|TRBJ2-5|TRBV6-5
TGTGCCAGCACTAACTCGGGAGACCGACAGTACTTC
CASTNSGDRQYF
>NA|NA|TRBJ2-7|TRBV7-9
TGTGCCAGCAGCTTAGCGGCGCAGTCCTACGAGCAGTACTTC
CASSLAAQSYEQYF
>TRBD2|NA|TRBJ2-7|TRBV2
TGTGCCAGCAGTGTTCTCGGGAGGGGAGCTGGCGAGCAGTACTTC
CASSVLGRGAGEQYF
>NA|NA|TRBJ2-7|TRBV19
TGTGCCAGTAGTATAGAGGGGCGCGAGCAGTACTTC
CASSIEGREQYF
>NA|NA|TRBJ2-2|TRBV6-5
TGTGCCAGCAGTTACTCGCGCAGCGGTGGCACCGGGGAGCTGTTTTTT
CASSYSRSGGTGELFF
>NA|NA|TRBJ2-5|TRBV11-2
TGTGCCAGCAGCCCACCCAGAAGGGGGAAGGAGACCCAGTACTTC
CASSPPRRGKETQYF
>NA|NA|TRBJ1-1|TRBV7-9
TGTGCCAGCAGCCAAGAAGGTAGGACGCGTACTGAAGCTTTCTTT
CASSQEGRTRTEAFF